This T cell receptor (beta chain) was sequenced for a study of blood T cell repertoires in COVID-19. Whole-study context: Acute and convalescent COVID-19 samples came from the United States, Italy and Spain. T cells, B-cell-depleted T cells, or PBMCs provided the cDNA or gDNA that served as material.

Original processing notes: From reference gene primer amplification, estimates of nucleated cell counts were derived. TCRdb keeps only in-frame clones here, not all; method: immunoSEQ multiplex PCR. Clone size and V and J calls were adopted from that table, with D and trimming inferred from the DNA. The sample includes roughly 15,000 clones, more than 70% of them seen just once. CDR1 is LGHNA, CDR2 YSLEER, per germline. The CDR3 length is 17 residues. The J segment lost 6 bases and the V segment lost 1 base, leaving 14 bases of the junction unmatched. The rearrangement links TRBV4-3 to TRBJ2-5, with 7 bases that match TRBD2. The sample comprised peripheral blood. This TCR came from a man between 65 and 85 years old with acute or convalescent COVID-19. The CDR3 nucleotides are TGCGCCAGCAGCCAAGCCCTCCCTGGCGGGAGTGCCCAGACCCAGTACTTC. Protein sequence: CASSQALPGGSAQTQYF.